This TCR beta chain was recovered during a study of identical twins. This CDR3 has 14 amino acids. Germline V gene sequence: CDR1 MNHNS, CDR2 SASEGT. Trimming left V 6 bases short and J 0 bases short, with 9 bases between. This clonotype was seen at least ten times. Its matching antigen is unknown. The study's findings and limits: Twin pairs' shared out-of-frame alpha sequences were enriched in low generation probability.

A universal primer site came from template switching; cDNA carried unique molecular identifiers. TCRdb reanalysed the 5' RACE reads using MiXCR and keeps one entry per CDR3 protein. This table holds under 300,000 distinct CDR3 sequences, around an eighth found once. The rearrangement links TRBV6-1 to TRBJ1-5; maybe TRBD1 (6 bases). The TCR comes from a woman between 18 and 29 years old in good health. The sequenced sample was memory (CD45RO+) T cells sorted from blood. CDR3 in amino acids: CASSQGNSNQPQHF. CDR3 sequence (DNA): TGTGCCAGCAGCCAGGGGAATAGCAATCAGCCCCAGCATTTT.